This TCR beta chain was captured in a study of PD-1 blockade in classical Hodgkin lymphoma. Whole-study findings and limits: What caused the repertoire differences, perhaps disease activity or prior therapy, remains undefined. Patients who began taking nivolumab under 1 year after ASCT were left out.

Concerning this clone: Its antigen remains unidentified.

The repertoire was sequenced with immunoSEQ multiplex PCR; TCRdb's copy has only in-frame clones and lacks some. Of 25,000 to 30,000 clones in the sample, around four fifths were seen once. Time point defined: cycle 4 day 1 (C4D1), after less than 7 weeks of nivolumab. Every patient experienced relapse after autologous stem cell transplantation, and brentuximab vedotin exposure varied. Germline CDR1 MNHNS, CDR2 SASEGT. Trimming took 1 base from V and 5 from J, leaving 8 bases between them. CDR3 length: 13 amino acids. The chain uses TRBV6-1 and TRBJ1-1, with D unresolved. This specimen was peripheral blood mononuclear cells (PBMCs), taken before the fourth cycle of nivolumab. This sequence was found in a human donor with classical Hodgkin lymphoma. The CDR3 region is CASSEERMTEAFF. In DNA form, the CDR3 reads TGTGCCAGCAGTGAAGAGAGGATGACTGAAGCTTTCTTT.